This entry describes one TCR beta chain. Its antigen is not identified. A much larger clone lies one base from this, so it may be a read error. These data belong to a study of molecular identifiers for immune sequencing clone quantification. One entry per CDR3 protein results from TCRdb running MiXCR on the PCR reads. The sample contains roughly 300,000 distinct CDR3 sequences, over 20% of which appear only once. Study-wide findings and caveats: Over 97% of effector molecules, but under 1% in naive cells, were held by clones with more than 20 RNA copies.

Germline V gene lookup returns CDR1 KGHDR and CDR2 SFDVKD. This CDR3 has 15 residues. Material for sequencing was naive CD8+ T cells from blood, with Jurkat cell RNA spiked in. Indicated subset: FACS-sorted CD8+CD4-CCR7+CD45RA+ naive T cells. V is TRBV24-1 and J is TRBJ2-2, with D possibly being TRBD1 (6 bases). The receptor was isolated from a human donor in good health. Some libraries in this study had Jurkat cell RNA spiked in. The CDR3 is CATSVLGQDTGELFF. The CDR3, as DNA: TGTGCCACCAGTGTTTTGGGACAAGACACCGGGGAGCTGTTTTTT.